The following is a TCR beta chain sequence with its context. Its target is not known. These data originate in a study of graft-versus-host responses after intestinal transplantation. Regarding the study as a whole: High graft-versus-host to host-versus-graft T cell clonal ratios marked allografts of patients with graft-donor macrochimerism. Early after transplant, HvG clones declined as circulating GvH clones peaked.

In germline, CDR1 is SGHDT, CDR2 YYEEEE. CDR3 length equals 13 residues. The V end was cut by 5 bases, the J end by 3 bases, with 12 bases between. Sequencing was performed with immunoSEQ multiplex PCR; in TCRdb, only in-frame clones are kept and a portion is missing. The sample lists 35,000 to 45,000 clones, 85% to 90% occurring once. This receptor was taken from a human patient who received an intestinal transplant, so some T cells may come from the graft donor. The chain couples TRBV5-6 to TRBJ2-7; D is perhaps TRBD2 (5 bases). Sequencing was performed on PBMCs, taken roughly 270 days after transplant. CDR3 loop: CASRDGLIYEQYF. DNA for the CDR3: TGTGCCAGCAGGGATGGACTGATCTACGAGCAGTACTTC. The full variable domain, its missing parts supplied by reference TRBV5-6 and TRBJ2-7, is DAGVTQSPTHLIKTRGQQVTLRCSPKSGHDTVSWYQQALGQGPQFIFQYYEEEERQRGNFPDRFSGHQFPNYSSELNVNALLLGDSALYLCASRDGLIYEQYFGPGTRLTVT.